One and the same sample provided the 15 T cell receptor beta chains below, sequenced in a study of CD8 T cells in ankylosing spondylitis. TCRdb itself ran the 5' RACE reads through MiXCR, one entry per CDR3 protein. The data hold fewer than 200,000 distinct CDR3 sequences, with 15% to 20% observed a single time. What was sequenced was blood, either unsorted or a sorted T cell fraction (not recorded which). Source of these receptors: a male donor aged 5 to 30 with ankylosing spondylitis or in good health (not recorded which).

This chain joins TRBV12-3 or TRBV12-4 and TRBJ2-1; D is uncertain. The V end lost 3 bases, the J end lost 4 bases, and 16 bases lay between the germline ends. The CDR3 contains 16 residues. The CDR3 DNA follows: TGTGCCAGCAGTTTCGTCTGGCGGAGCATATACAATGAGCAGTTCTTC. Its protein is CASSFVWRSIYNEQFF.

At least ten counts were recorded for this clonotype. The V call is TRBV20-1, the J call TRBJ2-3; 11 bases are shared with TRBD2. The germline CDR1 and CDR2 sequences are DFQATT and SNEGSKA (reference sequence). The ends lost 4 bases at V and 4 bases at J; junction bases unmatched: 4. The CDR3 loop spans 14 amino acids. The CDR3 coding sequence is TGCAGTGCTACGCCACTAGCGGGAGCAGATACGCAGTATTTT. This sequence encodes CSATPLAGADTQYF.

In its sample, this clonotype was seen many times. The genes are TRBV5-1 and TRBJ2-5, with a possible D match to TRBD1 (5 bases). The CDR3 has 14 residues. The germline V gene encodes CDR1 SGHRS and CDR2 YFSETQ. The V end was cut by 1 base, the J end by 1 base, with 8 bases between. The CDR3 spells CASSLFRAQETQYF. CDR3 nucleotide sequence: TGCGCCAGCAGCTTGTTCAGGGCCCAAGAGACCCAGTACTTC.

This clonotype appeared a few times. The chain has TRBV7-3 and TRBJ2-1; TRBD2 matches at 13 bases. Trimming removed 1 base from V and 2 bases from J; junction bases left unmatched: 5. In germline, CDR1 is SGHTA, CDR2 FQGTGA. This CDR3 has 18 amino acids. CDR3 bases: TGTGCCAGCAGCTTAATCGCGACTAGCGGGAGGACCTACAATGAGCAGTTCTTC. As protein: CASSLIATSGRTYNEQFF. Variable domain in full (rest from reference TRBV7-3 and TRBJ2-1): GAGVSQTPSNKVTEKGKYVELRCDPISGHTALYWYRQSLGQGPEFLIYFQGTGAADDSGLPNDRFFAVRPEGSVSTLKIQRTERGDSAVYLCASSLIATSGRTYNEQFFGPGTRLTVL.

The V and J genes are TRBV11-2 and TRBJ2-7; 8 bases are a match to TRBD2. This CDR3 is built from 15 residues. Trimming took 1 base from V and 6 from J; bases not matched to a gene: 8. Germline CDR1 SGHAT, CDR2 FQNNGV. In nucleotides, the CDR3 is TGTGCCAGCAGCTTAGCCAGCGGGAGAGCAGTCGAGCAGTACTTC. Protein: CASSLASGRAVEQYF.

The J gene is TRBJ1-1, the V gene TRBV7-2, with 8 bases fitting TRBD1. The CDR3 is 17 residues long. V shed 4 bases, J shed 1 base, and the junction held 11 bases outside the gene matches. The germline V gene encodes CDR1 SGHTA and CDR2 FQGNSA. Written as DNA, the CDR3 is TGTGCCAGCAGCTCCTCAGGGGGCCTTTCCAGGAACACTGAAGCTTTCTTT. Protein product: CASSSSGGLSRNTEAFF.

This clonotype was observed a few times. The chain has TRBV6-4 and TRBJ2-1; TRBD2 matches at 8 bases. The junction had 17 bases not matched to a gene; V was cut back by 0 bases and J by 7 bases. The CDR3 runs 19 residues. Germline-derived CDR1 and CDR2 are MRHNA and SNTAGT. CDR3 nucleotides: TGTGCCAGCAGTGACTCGATCGGGGCGCCGGGACTAGTAACTAATGAGCAGTTCTTC. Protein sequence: CASSDSIGAPGLVTNEQFF.

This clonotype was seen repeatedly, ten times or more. The CDR3 region is CASSELQGSSYNEQFF. In DNA form, the CDR3 reads TGTGCCAGCAGTGAATTGCAGGGCAGCTCCTACAATGAGCAGTTCTTC. The V and J genes are TRBV6-1 and TRBJ2-1, with TRBD1 as a possible D gene (5 bases). CDR1 and CDR2 from the germline V gene are MNHNS and SASEGT. This CDR3 spans 16 amino acids. Trimming stripped 2 bases from V and 0 bases from J, with 11 bases between.

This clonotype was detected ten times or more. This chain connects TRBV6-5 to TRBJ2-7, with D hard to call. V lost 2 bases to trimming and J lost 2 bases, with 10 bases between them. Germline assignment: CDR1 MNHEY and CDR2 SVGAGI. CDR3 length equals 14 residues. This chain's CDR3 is CASSYLGQAYEQYF. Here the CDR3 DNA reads TGTGCCAGCAGTTACCTTGGCCAGGCCTACGAGCAGTACTTC.

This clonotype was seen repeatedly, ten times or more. The CDR3 sequence is CASSLLAGRYNEQFF. The CDR3 DNA sequence: TGTGCCAGCAGTCTACTAGCGGGACGTTACAATGAGCAGTTCTTC. The chain joins TRBV27 to TRBJ2-1; 10 nucleotides agree with TRBD2. The CDR3 sequence is 15 residues long. V was clipped by 5 bases and J by 4 bases; unmatched bases: 5. Germline V lookup: CDR1 MNHEY, CDR2 SMNVEV (reference sequence).

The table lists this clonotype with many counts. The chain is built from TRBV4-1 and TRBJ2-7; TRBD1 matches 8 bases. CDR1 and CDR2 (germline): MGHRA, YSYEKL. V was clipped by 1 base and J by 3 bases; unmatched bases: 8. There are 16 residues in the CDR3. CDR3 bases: TGCGCCAGCAGCCAAGTCTTGGGGACAGGTAACTACGAGCAGTACGTC. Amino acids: CASSQVLGTGNYEQYV.

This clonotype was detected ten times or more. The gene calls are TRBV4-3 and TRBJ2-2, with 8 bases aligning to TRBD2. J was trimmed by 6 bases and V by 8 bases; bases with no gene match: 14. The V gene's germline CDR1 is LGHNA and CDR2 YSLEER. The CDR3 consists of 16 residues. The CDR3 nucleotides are TGCGCCAGCGCCAGGAGAGCGGGAGAGGTCGCCGGGGAGCTGTTTTTT. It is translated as CASARRAGEVAGELFF.

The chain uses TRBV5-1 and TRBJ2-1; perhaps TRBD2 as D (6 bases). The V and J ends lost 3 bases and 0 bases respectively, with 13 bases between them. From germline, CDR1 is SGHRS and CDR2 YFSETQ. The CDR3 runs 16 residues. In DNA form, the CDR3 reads TGCGCCAGCAGCTCGATACCGGGACTCTCCTACAATGAGCAGTTCTTC. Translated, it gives CASSSIPGLSYNEQFF.

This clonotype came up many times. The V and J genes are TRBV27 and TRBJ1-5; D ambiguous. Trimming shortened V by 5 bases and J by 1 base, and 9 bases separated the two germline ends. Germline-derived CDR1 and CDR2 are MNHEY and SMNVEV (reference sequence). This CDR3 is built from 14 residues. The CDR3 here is CASSLGMSNQPQHF. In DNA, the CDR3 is TGTGCCAGCAGTCTGGGGATGAGCAATCAGCCCCAGCATTTT.

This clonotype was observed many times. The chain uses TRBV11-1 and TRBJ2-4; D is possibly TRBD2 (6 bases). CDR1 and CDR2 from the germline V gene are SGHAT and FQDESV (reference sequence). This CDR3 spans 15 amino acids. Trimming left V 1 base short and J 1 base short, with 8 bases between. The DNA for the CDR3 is TGTGCCAGCAGCTTAGTCGGGAGTGCCAAAAACATTCAGTACTTC. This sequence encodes CASSLVGSAKNIQYF.